The T cell receptor (beta chain) under discussion was sequenced for a study of tumor and adjacent non-tumor tissue in lung cancer. This sample's RNA came from whole unsorted tissue. The ends were cut back, 10 bases at V and 0 bases at J, with 19 bases in the middle. The CDR3 contains 15 residues. Germline CDR1 is SEHNR and CDR2 is FQNEAQ (reference sequence). A modified ARM-PCR protocol with three rounds of nested PCR amplified TCRbeta. From the multiplex PCR reads, TCRdb called clonotypes with MiXCR, one entry per CDR3 protein. Of approximately 86,000 distinct CDR3 sequences in the sample, around 77% were seen once.

The chain recombines TRBV7-9 with TRBJ2-7; D may be TRBD1 (6 bases). The source of this sequence is a middle-aged woman with non-small cell lung cancer. Sequenced input: lung tumor tissue. The CDR3 is CANSLGRTVSYEQYF. The DNA of the CDR3 is TGTGCCAATAGTTTGGGACGGACAGTCTCCTACGAGCAGTACTTC.